The 12 T cell receptor beta chains below were found in one sample sequenced in a study of CD8 T cells in ankylosing spondylitis. TCRdb processed the 5' RACE reads anew with MiXCR; each CDR3 protein has one entry. The table includes about 280,000 distinct CDR3 sequences, around 20% detected once. Material for sequencing was blood, either unsorted or a sorted T cell fraction (not recorded which). The receptors come from a male donor with ankylosing spondylitis or in good health (not recorded which).

This clonotype was recorded once. The rearrangement links TRBV11-2 to TRBJ2-7, with 9 positions matching TRBD2. After removal of 6 bases from V and 4 bases from J, the junction contained 4 bases not matched to a gene. Germline loops: CDR1 SGHAT, CDR2 FQNNGV. The CDR3 contains 13 residues. Here the CDR3 DNA reads TGTGCCAGCAGTAGCGGGAGTTTATACGAGCAGTACGTC. Encoded protein: CASSSGSLYEQYV.

V and J are TRBV29-1 and TRBJ2-3, with 10 bases matching TRBD1. CDR3 length: 17 residues. From germline, CDR1 is SQVTM and CDR2 ANQGSEA. J was trimmed by 0 bases and V by 0 bases; bases with no gene match: 6. The CDR3 sequence: CSVEDVRTGGSTDTQYF. The CDR3 nucleotides are TGCAGCGTTGAAGATGTTCGGACAGGGGGGAGCACAGATACGCAGTATTTT.

This clonotype was detected a few times. V and J are TRBV12-3 or TRBV12-4 and TRBJ2-5; weak D call: TRBD2 (7 bases). The CDR3 extends over 20 amino acids. Trimming removed 5 bases at V and 0 bases at J, with 28 bases between. CDR3 region: CASSPRGGMSFGTYQETQYF. In DNA form, the CDR3 reads TGTGCCAGCAGTCCGAGGGGGGGTATGAGCTTTGGGACGTACCAAGAGACCCAGTACTTC.

The V call is TRBV15, the J call TRBJ2-3; D ambiguous. V was trimmed by 5 bases and J by 6 bases, leaving 15 bases between them. The CDR3 has 14 amino acids. CDR1 is LNHNV and CDR2 is YYDKDF in the germline V gene (reference sequence). The CDR3 DNA sequence: TGTGCCACCAGCCGCGGTGGTCCCGAGGATACGCAGTATTTT. Translation gives CATSRGGPEDTQYF.

This clonotype was counted only a few times. The chain uses TRBV12-3 or TRBV12-4 and TRBJ2-1; D is possibly TRBD1 (6 bases). The length of the CDR3 is 16 residues. Trimming shortened V by 5 bases and J by 0 bases, and 14 bases separated the two germline ends. The CDR3 spells CASSPGAGRSYNEQFF. For the CDR3, the DNA is TGTGCCAGCAGTCCAGGGGCAGGACGCTCCTACAATGAGCAGTTCTTC.

V usage is TRBV28 and J usage is TRBJ2-5, with D maybe TRBD1 (6 bases). The length of the CDR3 is 15 residues. The germline CDR1 and CDR2 sequences are MDHEN and SYDVKM. Deletions cut 5 bases from V and 1 base from J, with 14 bases between. In DNA form, the CDR3 reads TGTGCCAGCAGTCCAAGTTTGACAGGCCAAGAGACCCAGTACTTC. Its translation: CASSPSLTGQETQYF.

This clonotype was recorded at least ten times. The rearrangement uses TRBV20-1 and TRBJ1-5; D unclear. CDR1 is DFQATT and CDR2 is SNEGSKA in the germline V gene (reference sequence). The CDR3 loop spans 13 amino acids. V was shortened by 4 bases and J by 0 bases, with 7 bases between the two germline ends. The CDR3 DNA follows: TGCAGTGCTAAGTTTAATAGCAATCAGCCCCAGCATTTT. Residues: CSAKFNSNQPQHF.

The chain uses TRBV5-1 and TRBJ2-1; D might be TRBD1 (5 bases). In germline, CDR1 is SGHRS, CDR2 YFSETQ. V was clipped by 0 bases and J by 5 bases, with 18 bases between them. CDR3 length: 17 residues. CDR3 bases: TGCGCCAGCAGCTTGGGGCCGCAGGGCGTGTGGAACAATGAGCAGTTCTTC. Protein: CASSLGPQGVWNNEQFF.

This clonotype was counted a few times. The V call is TRBV29-1, the J call TRBJ2-1; D is possibly TRBD1 or TRBD2 (5 bases each). From germline, CDR1 is SQVTM and CDR2 ANQGSEA. This CDR3 comprises 10 residues. Trimming took off 6 bases at V and 5 bases at J, with 5 bases between the two ends. The CDR3 DNA reads as TGCAGCGTGGGGGACAATGAGCAGTTCTTC. Translating it yields CSVGDNEQFF.

This clonotype was observed many times. The chain recombines TRBV12-3 or TRBV12-4 with TRBJ1-5; D gene uncertain. This CDR3 has 16 residues. V dropped 0 bases and J dropped 1 base, with 10 bases sitting between them. The CDR3 region is CASSLAGPRSNQPQHF. For the CDR3, the DNA is TGTGCCAGCAGTTTAGCGGGCCCTAGGAGCAATCAGCCCCAGCATTTT.

V usage is TRBV4-1 and J usage is TRBJ1-5, with a possible D match to TRBD1 (6 bases). Germline V gene lookup returns CDR1 MGHRA and CDR2 YSYEKL. The CDR3 length is 14 residues. V was shortened by 1 base and J by 9 bases, with 13 bases between the two germline ends. In DNA, the CDR3 is TGCGCCAGCAGCCAAGTGGGGGGCGGGTGGCCCCAGCATTTT. Its translation is CASSQVGGGWPQHF.

This clonotype was observed at least ten times. The V call is TRBV6-2 or TRBV6-3, the J call TRBJ2-7; 8 bases are shared with TRBD1. The CDR3 runs to 16 residues. V lost 7 bases, J lost 6 bases, and 17 bases stayed unmatched. Germline-derived CDR1 and CDR2 are MNHEY and SVGEGT. This CDR3 is CASNRGTHLLGSEQYV. The CDR3 DNA sequence: TGTGCCAGCAACAGGGGGACTCACTTATTGGGTTCCGAGCAGTACGTC.